These T cell receptor beta chains were read from a single sample in a study of shared clonotypes between healthy human individuals. Generated by immunoSEQ multiplex PCR, the TCRdb table keeps only in-frame clones and is missing some. The data show about 710,000 clones, around three quarters seen once. Sequencing input: memory CD4+ T cells sorted from blood. The receptors were sampled from a woman aged 25 to 39 in good health. The CDR3 runs from the conserved cysteine through the conserved F or W. The order of the fields is clone size, D gene, J gene, V gene, CDR3 DNA, CDR3 protein. D genes are given only for firm matches. Size is omitted from some rows. Given values are once, few, many or a class for expanded clones.

NA | NA | TRBJ2-7 | TRBV2 | TGTGCCAGCAGCTCAGGAGACTGGAGCTCCTACGAGCAGTACTTC | CASSSGDWSSYEQYF
NA | NA | TRBJ2-3 | TRBV6-6 | TGTGCCAGCAGACTCCTTGCAGATACGCAGTATTTT | CASRLLADTQYF
NA | NA | TRBJ1-2 | TRBV28 | TGTGCCAGCAGTTTTGGGGGGGTTGACTACACCTTC | CASSFGGVDYTF
NA | NA | TRBJ2-3 | TRBV27 | TGTGCCAGCAGCCGGGTTGGCACCAGCAGGTACGATACGCAGTATTTT | CASSRVGTSRYDTQYF
NA | NA | TRBJ2-7 | TRBV29-1 | TGCAGCGTTGAAAAGGGAGGCACGAGCTACGAGCAGTACTTC | CSVEKGGTSYEQYF
NA | TRBD2 | TRBJ2-1 | TRBV10-3 | TGTGCCGTCGGCGCTAGCGGGGAGACCTACAATGAGCAGTTCTTC | CAVGASGETYNEQFF
NA | TRBD2 | TRBJ2-1 | TRBV19 | TGTGCCAGTAACGGACTAGCGGGAGGTCTCATGGGCTCCTACAATGAGCAGTTCTTC | CASNGLAGGLMGSYNEQFF
NA | NA | TRBJ2-2 | TRBV5-1 | TGCGCCAGCAGCTTAAAACACGAAAGCGGCGGGGAGCTGTTTTTT | CASSLKHESGGELFF
NA | TRBD2 | TRBJ2-3 | TRBV7-9 | TGTGCCAGCAGCTTTTTAGCGGGAGTTTCGGGTACGCAGTATTTT | CASSFLAGVSGTQYF
once | NA | TRBJ2-5 | TRBV11-2 | TGTGCCAGCAGGAGGACGGAACAAGAGACCCAGTACTTC | CASRRTEQETQYF
few | NA | TRBJ2-7 | TRBV29-1 | TGCAGCGTTTGGCTTGAGGGAGCCACCAAGCGCGAGCAGTACTTC | CSVWLEGATKREQYF
NA | NA | TRBJ1-2 | TRBV6-1 | TGTGCCAGCAGAATTAACTATGGCTACACCTTC | CASRINYGYTF
NA | TRBD2 | TRBJ2-7 | TRBV9 | TGTGCCAGCAGCGAGGGACTAGCGGGAACCTACGAGCAGTACTTC | CASSEGLAGTYEQYF
NA | NA | TRBJ2-5 | TRBV16 | TGTGCCAGCAGCCAATTGCGGGGAACGGAGACCCAGTACTTC | CASSQLRGTETQYF
NA | TRBD1 | TRBJ1-1 | TRBV9 | TGTGCCAGCAGCGACCGACAGGGAGTAAACACTGAAGCTTTCTTT | CASSDRQGVNTEAFF
few | TRBD1 | TRBJ2-5 | TRBV28 | TGTGCCAGCAGTTCTCCGGGACAGGGGGGTCGGAGGAGAGAGACCCAGTACTTC | CASSSPGQGGRRRETQYF
NA | NA | TRBJ2-2 | TRBV7-9 | TGTGCCAGCAGCTCACCGGTCTCAAACACCGGGGAGCTGTTTTTT | CASSSPVSNTGELFF
NA | NA | TRBJ1-4 | TRBV7-6 | TGTGCCAGCAGCTTAGCGCGAACCAACAATGAAAAACTGTTTTTT | CASSLARTNNEKLFF
NA | NA | TRBJ2-7 | TRBV28 | TGTGCCAGCAGTTTGTCCTCGGACAGTTGGGACGAGCAGTACTTC | CASSLSSDSWDEQYF
NA | TRBD2 | TRBJ2-2 | TRBV6-6 | TGTGCCAGCAGTCCGACTAGCGGGGGCACCGGGGAGCTGTTTTTT | CASSPTSGGTGELFF
NA | NA | TRBJ1-4 | TRBV19 | TGTGCCAGTAGTATAGACCTCGACAGCCCGAATGAAAAACTGTTTTTT | CASSIDLDSPNEKLFF
NA | TRBD2 | TRBJ2-3 | TRBV19 | TGTGCCAGTAGTACGGTTGCAGCGGGAGATAACACAGATACGCAGTATTTT | CASSTVAAGDNTDTQYF
NA | NA | TRBJ1-3 | TRBV5-4 | TGTGCCAGCAGCTTGGGAGACGTTCGCTCTGGAAACACCATATATTTT | CASSLGDVRSGNTIYF
once | TRBD2 | TRBJ2-1 | TRBV5-4 | TGTGCCAGCAGCTTGACTAGCGGGTCATACAATGAGCAGTTCTTC | CASSLTSGSYNEQFF
NA | TRBD1 | TRBJ1-2 | TRBV19 | TGTGCCAGTAGTATAAGGACAGGGGCCCTATCCTATGGCTACACCTTC | CASSIRTGALSYGYTF
NA | NA | TRBJ2-1 | TRBV4-2 | TGTGCCAGCAGCCAAGATGCCCGAGGTACGGAGGAGTTCTTC | CASSQDARGTEEFF
NA | NA | TRBJ1-2 | TRBV9 | TGTGCCAGCAGCGCCTTCGAGAACGTTAACTATGGCTACACCTTC | CASSAFENVNYGYTF
few | TRBD1 | TRBJ1-2 | TRBV28 | TGTGCCAGCAGTGAACAGGGGGCCTATGGCTACACCTTC | CASSEQGAYGYTF
many | NA | TRBJ2-7 | TRBV25-1 | TGTGCCAGCAGTGAATCGGTAGATTCCTACGAGCAGTACTTC | CASSESVDSYEQYF
few | NA | TRBJ2-7 | TRBV28 | TGTGCCAGCAGCAGTACAGGGACCCACGAGCAGTACTTC | CASSSTGTHEQYF
NA | NA | TRBJ1-1 | TRBV10-1 | TGCGCCAGCAGTGTGACATCGGAGGGCACTGAAGCTTTCTTT | CASSVTSEGTEAFF
few | TRBD1 | TRBJ2-5 | TRBV19 | TGTGCCAGTAAAACAATAGGGACAGGGTCAGAGACCCAGTACTTC | CASKTIGTGSETQYF
NA | TRBD2 | TRBJ2-3 | TRBV4-2 | TGTGCCAGCAGCCAAGCCCCGGGACTAGCGGGAGGCACAGATACGCAGTATTTT | CASSQAPGLAGGTDTQYF
once | TRBD1 | TRBJ1-1 | TRBV28 | TGTGCCAGCATTCCGACAGGGGAGAAAGCTTTCTTT | CASIPTGEKAFF
NA | TRBD2 | TRBJ2-7 | TRBV28 | TGTGCCAGCAGTGAATTAGCGGGAGGCTCCTACGAGCAGTACTTC | CASSELAGGSYEQYF
NA | NA | TRBJ2-1 | TRBV20-1 | TGCAGTGCTAGAGTTGGCCGGGGGCAGTTCTTC | CSARVGRGQFF